This is a list of T cell receptor beta chains from one sample in a study of blood T cell repertoires in COVID-19. Sequenced by immunoSEQ multiplex PCR; TCRdb stores in-frame clones only, minus some. This table has some 120,000 clones, 70% to 90% appearing once. Input material: peripheral blood. The origin of the receptors is a man aged 35 to 55 with acute or convalescent COVID-19. CDR3s include the opening cysteine and the closing phenylalanine or tryptophan. A D gene is named only where the DNA matches it firmly. The size of a clone is reported for some rows only, either as once, few or many, or as a class for expanded clones.

D gene: -
J gene: TRBJ1-1
clone size: few
V gene: TRBV7-3
CDR3 protein: CASSLTRTQMNTEAFF
CDR3 DNA: TGTGCCAGCAGCTTAACGCGGACACAAATGAACACTGAAGCTTTCTTT

D gene: TRBD2
J gene: TRBJ2-1
clone size: -
V gene: TRBV9
CDR3 protein: CASSVGWGNSGRNNEQFF
CDR3 DNA: TGTGCCAGCAGCGTAGGGTGGGGGAATAGCGGGAGGAACAATGAGCAGTTCTTC

D gene: -
J gene: TRBJ1-4
clone size: -
V gene: TRBV9
CDR3 protein: CASSVEGRGFSEKLFF
CDR3 DNA: TGTGCCAGCAGCGTAGAGGGGCGGGGGTTTTCTGAAAAACTGTTTTTT

D gene: TRBD1
J gene: TRBJ2-3
clone size: -
V gene: TRBV3-1/TRBV3-2
CDR3 protein: CASSQAGQGHQGGTDTQYF
CDR3 DNA: TGTGCCAGCAGCCAAGCAGGACAGGGGCACCAGGGGGGGACAGATACGCAGTATTTT

D gene: TRBD2
J gene: TRBJ2-5
clone size: -
V gene: TRBV5-3
CDR3 protein: CARKLGTSAETQYF
CDR3 DNA: TGTGCCAGAAAATTAGGGACTAGTGCAGAGACCCAGTACTTC

D gene: -
J gene: TRBJ1-1
clone size: -
V gene: TRBV3-1/TRBV3-2
CDR3 protein: CASRQIWAAKEAFF
CDR3 DNA: TGTGCCAGCAGGCAAATATGGGCCGCAAAAGAAGCTTTCTTT

D gene: TRBD2
J gene: TRBJ2-7
clone size: once
V gene: TRBV19
CDR3 protein: CASSSFGTSGYEQYF
CDR3 DNA: TGTGCCAGTAGTAGCTTCGGGACTAGCGGCTACGAGCAGTACTTC

D gene: TRBD2
J gene: TRBJ2-3
clone size: -
V gene: TRBV4-2
CDR3 protein: CASSHQTSGRPQDTQYF
CDR3 DNA: TGTGCCAGCAGCCATCAGACTAGCGGGAGACCTCAGGATACGCAGTATTTT

D gene: TRBD2
J gene: TRBJ2-1
clone size: -
V gene: TRBV3-1/TRBV3-2
CDR3 protein: CASSPWNLAGGHYEQFF
CDR3 DNA: TGTGCCAGCAGCCCTTGGAATTTAGCGGGGGGGCATTATGAGCAGTTCTTC

D gene: TRBD2
J gene: TRBJ2-7
clone size: -
V gene: TRBV10-3
CDR3 protein: CAISDPGSGGSYEQYF
CDR3 DNA: TGTGCCATCAGTGACCCGGGTAGCGGGGGCTCTTACGAGCAGTACTTC

D gene: -
J gene: TRBJ2-7
clone size: -
V gene: TRBV18
CDR3 protein: CASARGDRSSYEQYF
CDR3 DNA: TGTGCCAGCGCCCGGGGGGACAGGAGCTCCTACGAGCAGTACTTC

D gene: TRBD2
J gene: TRBJ2-7
clone size: once
V gene: TRBV4-3
CDR3 protein: CASSKGRGGSYEQYF
CDR3 DNA: TGCGCCAGCAGCAAGGGGCGGGGGGGCTCCTACGAGCAGTACTTC

D gene: TRBD1
J gene: TRBJ1-4
clone size: -
V gene: TRBV6-6
CDR3 protein: CASSSHGGQGGGKLFF
CDR3 DNA: TGTGCCAGCAGTTCCCACGGCGGACAGGGAGGGGGAAAACTGTTTTTT

D gene: -
J gene: TRBJ2-7
clone size: -
V gene: TRBV9
CDR3 protein: CASSGGSYYEQYF
CDR3 DNA: TGTGCCAGCAGCGGGGGCAGTTACTACGAGCAGTACTTC

D gene: -
J gene: TRBJ2-5
clone size: -
V gene: TRBV7-2
CDR3 protein: CASSLAGAGETQYF
CDR3 DNA: TGTGCCAGCAGCTTAGCGGGGGCGGGAGAGACCCAGTACTTC

D gene: -
J gene: TRBJ2-5
clone size: -
V gene: TRBV7-8
CDR3 protein: CASSLAGPGETQYF
CDR3 DNA: TGTGCCAGCAGCTTAGCAGGCCCCGGGGAGACCCAGTACTTC